Presented here are 25 T cell receptor beta chains from one specimen sequenced in a study of identical twins. Each CDR3 protein is one row after TCRdb ran MiXCR on the 5' RACE reads. Among 350,000 to 400,000 distinct CDR3 sequences listed, 7% to 9.5% were seen once. Specimen: naive T cells sorted from blood. Receptors were obtained from a woman aged 50 to 65 in good health.

This clonotype was counted ten times or more. The V call is TRBV6-1, the J call TRBJ2-3; weak D call: TRBD2 (6 bases). This CDR3 is 15 amino acids long. V shed 8 bases and J shed 2 bases, with 17 bases lying between them. Per the germline V gene, CDR1 is MNHNS and CDR2 is SASEGT. The CDR3 DNA follows: TGTGCCAGCTGTCATAGCGGAGGTCTCACAGATACGCAGTATTTT. Encoded protein: CASCHSGGLTDTQYF.

Only a few counts were recorded for this clonotype. In nucleotides, the CDR3 is TGCAGCGTTGGGGGGTTAGGGGAGTTGAACTATGGCTACACCTTC. Its translation: CSVGGLGELNYGYTF. This rearrangement joins TRBV29-1 to TRBJ1-2; weak D call: TRBD1 (5 bases). From germline, CDR1 is SQVTM and CDR2 ANQGSEA. CDR3 length: 15 residues. The germline V and J ends were trimmed by 4 bases and 2 bases, with 17 bases remaining between them. The full variable domain, its missing parts supplied by reference TRBV29-1 and TRBJ1-2, is SAVISQKPSRDICQRGTSLTIQCQVDSQVTMMFWYRQQPGQSLTLIATANQGSEATYESGFVIDKFPISRPNLTFSTLTVSNMSPEDSSIYLCSVGGLGELNYGYTFGSGTRLTVV.

In this sample, this clonotype turned up many times. The rearrangement uses TRBV29-1 and TRBJ2-3, with a tentative D call TRBD1 (6 bases). This CDR3 comprises 15 residues. The V and J ends lost 2 bases and 0 bases respectively, with 12 bases between them. The germline gives CDR1 SQVTM, CDR2 ANQGSEA. For the CDR3, the DNA is TGCAGCGTTGAATTTAGGACAGCTAGCACAGATACGCAGTATTTT. It codes for CSVEFRTASTDTQYF.

This clonotype was found a few times. The chain couples TRBV24-1 to TRBJ2-7; the D gene is possibly TRBD1 (6 bases). Germline CDR1 reads KGHDR; CDR2 reads SFDVKD. The CDR3 loop spans 10 amino acids. The CDR3 spells CATSDSPGAV. In DNA form, the CDR3 reads TGTGCCACCAGTGATTCACCAGGGGCCGTC.

This clonotype was seen many times. The CDR3 DNA sequence: TGTGCCAGCAGCCCCCTGGGAGGAGGGACAACCACGGCCAATGAGCAGTTCTTC. Encoded protein: CASSPLGGGTTTANEQFF. The chain employs TRBV7-6 and TRBJ2-1; D might be TRBD1 or TRBD2, each matching 6 bases. This CDR3 is 18 amino acids long. Trimming shortened V by 5 bases and J by 6 bases, and 26 bases separated the two germline ends. Germline V gene sequence: CDR1 SGHVS, CDR2 FNYEAQ. The whole variable domain, remainder taken from reference TRBV7-6 and TRBJ2-1, is GAGVSQSPRYKVTKRGQDVALRCDPISGHVSLYWYRQALGQGPEFLTYFNYEAQQDKSGLPNDRFSAERPEGSISTLTIQRTEQRDSAMYRCASSPLGGGTTTANEQFFGPGTRLTVL.

Written as DNA, the CDR3 is TGTGCCAGCAGCCAATGGCAGGGGGCGGCGTACGAGCAGTACTTC. It is translated as CASSQWQGAAYEQYF. The J gene is TRBJ2-7, the V gene TRBV14, with 8 nucleotides matching TRBD1. The CDR3 is 15 residues long. V was pared by 2 bases and J by 4 bases, with 7 bases of the junction left unmatched. From germline, CDR1 is SGHDN and CDR2 FVKESK.

The chain links TRBV10-3 to TRBJ1-2; 7 bases are shared with TRBD1. Trimming took 4 bases from V and 4 from J; bases not matched to a gene: 6. CDR1 ENHRY and CDR2 SYGVKD come from the germline V gene. The length of the CDR3 is 14 residues. The CDR3 loop reads CAISAGTDAYGYTF. The CDR3 coding sequence is TGTGCCATCAGTGCGGGGACAGATGCCTATGGCTACACCTTC.

The chain recombines TRBV20-1 with TRBJ2-2; TRBD2 aligns across 9 bases. Trimming cost V 6 bases and J 8 bases; bases outside gene matches: 10. The CDR3 extends over 14 amino acids. The germline V gene has CDR1 DFQATT and CDR2 SNEGSKA (reference sequence). The CDR3 sequence is CSARGRTSVGELFF. CDR3 nucleotides: TGCAGTGCCCGGGGGAGGACTAGCGTAGGGGAGCTGTTTTTT.

Ten or more counts support this clonotype. The V gene is TRBV24-1, the J gene TRBJ2-1; the D call may be TRBD1 or TRBD2 (5 bases each). V was clipped by 5 bases and J by 13 bases, with 11 bases between them. This CDR3 is 11 amino acids long. Germline CDR1 reads KGHDR; CDR2 reads SFDVKD. The DNA of the CDR3 is TGTGCCACCAGTGGAGGGACCGACCAGTTCTTC. Encoded protein: CATSGGTDQFF.

This clonotype occurred a few times. V is TRBV19 and J is TRBJ2-7; 7 nucleotides line up with TRBD2. This CDR3 is 15 amino acids long. With 6 bases clipped from V and 5 bases from J, the junction kept 13 bases outside the gene matches. From germline, CDR1 is LNHDA and CDR2 SQIVND (reference sequence). This CDR3 is CASSLAGREHHEQYV. CDR3 bases: TGTGCCAGTAGCCTCGCGGGGCGGGAGCACCACGAGCAGTACGTC.

This clonotype was recorded a few times. V is TRBV20-1 and J is TRBJ2-7; either TRBD1 or TRBD2 may supply D (5 bases each). V was cut by 6 bases and J by 6 bases, with 18 bases left in between. The germline CDR1 and CDR2 sequences are DFQATT and SNEGSKA (reference sequence). This CDR3 comprises 13 residues. The CDR3 region is CSASRMLGPEQYV. The CDR3 DNA follows: TGCAGTGCGAGTAGGATGTTGGGACCCGAGCAGTACGTC.

In its sample, this clonotype was seen a few times. This chain joins TRBV7-9 and TRBJ2-4, with no clear D. V dropped 5 bases and J dropped 7 bases, with 6 bases sitting between them. The CDR3 runs 11 residues. Germline V gene sequence: CDR1 SEHNR, CDR2 FQNEAQ (reference sequence). CDR3 residues: CASSIQNIQYF. The CDR3, as DNA: TGTGCCAGCAGCATTCAGAACATTCAGTACTTC. Full variable domain (remainder filled in from reference TRBV7-9 and TRBJ2-4): DTGVSQNPRHKITKRGQNVTFRCDPISEHNRLYWYRQTLGQGPEFLTYFQNEAQLEKSRLLSDRFSAERPKGSFSTLEIQRTEQGDSAMYLCASSIQNIQYFGAGTRLSVL.

This clonotype was seen more than once but under ten times. The chain uses TRBV5-5 and TRBJ1-1; a weak D match, TRBD1 (5 bases). V lost 4 bases and J 5 bases, leaving 9 bases between the germline ends. Germline V gene lookup returns CDR1 SGHKS and CDR2 YYEKEE (reference sequence). CDR3 length: 12 residues. The CDR3 coding sequence is TGTGCCAGCAGCCTCAGGGTTACTGAAGCTTTCTTT. Amino acid sequence: CASSLRVTEAFF.

This clonotype was picked up a small number of times. The rearrangement joins TRBV3-1 to TRBJ2-7; 14 positions agree with TRBD2. The CDR3 runs 17 residues. Trimming removed 5 bases from V and 1 base from J; junction bases left unmatched: 7. Per germline, CDR1 LGHDT and CDR2 YNNKEL (reference sequence). CDR3 region: CASSKGTSGSGSYEQYF. CDR3 sequence (DNA): TGTGCCAGCAGCAAAGGGACTAGCGGGAGTGGGTCCTACGAGCAGTACTTC.

This clonotype was found a few times. The rearrangement joins TRBV5-5 to TRBJ2-4, with D possibly being TRBD1 (5 bases). The V end lost 0 bases, the J end lost 5 bases, and 9 bases lay between the germline ends. The CDR3 runs 14 residues. The germline CDR1 and CDR2 sequences are SGHKS and YYEKEE (reference sequence). The CDR3 nucleotides are TGTGCCAGCAGCTTGGGGACATATCAAAACATTCAGTACTTC. Its protein is CASSLGTYQNIQYF.

In its sample, this clonotype was seen many times. CDR3: CASSNPSGPRTQYF. The CDR3 DNA reads TGCGCCAGCAGCAATCCTAGCGGCCCCAGGACCCAGTACTTC. The chain uses TRBV5-1 and TRBJ2-5; TRBD2 agrees at 7 bases. Germline CDR1 and CDR2: SGHRS and YFSETQ. This CDR3 contains 14 residues. With V trimmed by 4 bases and J by 7 bases, 10 bases remained unmatched.

This clonotype was detected a few times. The V gene is TRBV15, the J gene TRBJ2-5, with 7 bases fitting TRBD1. Germline lookup yields CDR1 LNHNV and CDR2 YYDKDF (reference sequence). Trimming removed 5 bases from V and 2 bases from J; junction bases left unmatched: 5. The CDR3 extends over 14 amino acids. CDR3 sequence reads: CATSSGQIQETQYF. DNA for the CDR3: TGTGCCACCAGCTCGGGACAGATTCAAGAGACCCAGTACTTC.

The sample holds a few counts of this clonotype. This chain links TRBV2 with TRBJ2-4; D not resolved. V dropped 4 bases and J dropped 9 bases, with 13 bases sitting between them. Germline CDR1 is SNHLY and CDR2 is FYNNEI. This CDR3 has 13 residues. In nucleotides, the CDR3 is TGTGCCAGCAGTGGGACGCGGCCTGGCATTCAGTACTTC. Protein: CASSGTRPGIQYF.

J is TRBJ2-7 and V is TRBV3-1, with a weak D call TRBD1 (6 bases). Germline assignment: CDR1 LGHDT and CDR2 YNNKEL (reference sequence). V was cut by 5 bases and J by 0 bases, with 17 bases left in between. This CDR3 has 16 amino acids. CDR3: CASSFTHPDSSYEQYF. The CDR3 DNA reads TGTGCCAGCAGCTTTACTCATCCGGACAGCTCCTACGAGCAGTACTTC.

This clonotype showed up just a few times. The V call is TRBV29-1, the J call TRBJ2-5, with 7 bases fitting TRBD1. V shed 8 bases, J shed 3 bases, and the junction held 9 bases outside the gene matches. This CDR3 spans 13 amino acids. Germline V gene sequence: CDR1 SQVTM, CDR2 ANQGSEA. CDR3: CSPLGTDKETQYF. CDR3 DNA sequence: TGCAGCCCCTTGGGGACAGATAAAGAGACCCAGTACTTC. The entire variable domain, with the rest obtained from reference TRBV29-1 and TRBJ2-5, is as follows: SAVISQKPSRDICQRGTSLTIQCQVDSQVTMMFWYRQQPGQSLTLIATANQGSEATYESGFVIDKFPISRPNLTFSTLTVSNMSPEDSSIYLCSPLGTDKETQYFGPGTRLLVL.

This clonotype was detected a few times. The rearrangement uses TRBV5-1 and TRBJ2-2, with 9 bases lining up with TRBD2. This CDR3 is 16 amino acids long. Germline values: CDR1 SGHRS, CDR2 YFSETQ. The J segment lost 6 bases and the V segment lost 1 base, leaving 7 bases of the junction unmatched. The DNA of the CDR3 is TGCGCCAGCAGCTTGAACGTAGCGGGAGAGGCCGGGGAGCTGTTTTTT. Protein sequence: CASSLNVAGEAGELFF.

This clonotype has a count of ten or more. This sequence joins TRBV12-3 or TRBV12-4 and TRBJ1-2, with TRBD1 matching over 9 bases. CDR3 size: 14 residues. The V segment lost 3 bases and the J segment 7 bases; nucleotides outside the gene matches: 6. This CDR3 reads CASSLVQGARGYTF. The CDR3 bases are TGTGCCAGCAGTTTGGTACAGGGGGCTCGTGGCTACACCTTC.

This clonotype has a count of ten or more. V is TRBV18 and J is TRBJ2-5; D may be TRBD2 (6 bases). The CDR3 extends over 13 amino acids. The germline CDR1 and CDR2 sequences are KGHSH and LQKENI. V lost 3 bases, J lost 3 bases, and 8 bases lay in between. In nucleotides, the CDR3 is TGTGCCAGCTCACCGGCTAGCGAAGAGACCCAGTACTTC. Amino acids: CASSPASEETQYF.

This clonotype was seen ten or more times. This chain links TRBV9 with TRBJ2-1; D perhaps matches TRBD2 (6 bases). The V gene's germline CDR1 is SGDLS and CDR2 YYNGEE. This CDR3 comprises 12 residues. Trimming took off 0 bases at V and 9 bases at J, with 7 bases between the two ends. CDR3 residues: CASSVGSGEQFF. For the CDR3, the DNA is TGTGCCAGCAGCGTAGGTAGCGGTGAGCAGTTCTTC.

In this sample, this clonotype turned up many times. CDR3 DNA: TGCAGTGCTAGGACGGATCCCTGGGATGAAAAACTGTTTTTT. Its protein product is CSARTDPWDEKLFF. The V gene is TRBV20-1, the J gene TRBJ1-4; D remains unclear. V was shortened by 3 bases and J by 6 bases, with 14 bases between the two germline ends. CDR1 DFQATT and CDR2 SNEGSKA come from the germline V gene (reference sequence). The CDR3 is made up of 14 amino acids.